This T cell receptor (beta chain) was recorded in a study of blood T cell repertoires in COVID-19. Only in-frame clones appear in the TCRdb table, and some are missing; sequencing was by immunoSEQ multiplex PCR. The table shows nearly 200,000 clones, with about 90% occurring only once. This CDR3 has 15 residues. Germline V lookup: CDR1 LGHDT, CDR2 YNNKEL (reference sequence). Trimming cost V 4 bases and J 6 bases; bases outside gene matches: 11. Participant-given clinical history determined each cohort assignment. Specimen: PBMCs or T cells enriched from blood (not recorded which). The chain combines TRBV3-1 (or the pseudogene TRBV3-2) with TRBJ1-1; 7 nucleotides match TRBD1. The TCR sequence derives from a woman aged 18-29 years who had recovered from COVID-19. The CDR3 spells CASSPIVQTGSEAFF. The CDR3 coding sequence is TGTGCCAGCAGCCCCATTGTTCAGACAGGGTCTGAAGCTTTCTTT.